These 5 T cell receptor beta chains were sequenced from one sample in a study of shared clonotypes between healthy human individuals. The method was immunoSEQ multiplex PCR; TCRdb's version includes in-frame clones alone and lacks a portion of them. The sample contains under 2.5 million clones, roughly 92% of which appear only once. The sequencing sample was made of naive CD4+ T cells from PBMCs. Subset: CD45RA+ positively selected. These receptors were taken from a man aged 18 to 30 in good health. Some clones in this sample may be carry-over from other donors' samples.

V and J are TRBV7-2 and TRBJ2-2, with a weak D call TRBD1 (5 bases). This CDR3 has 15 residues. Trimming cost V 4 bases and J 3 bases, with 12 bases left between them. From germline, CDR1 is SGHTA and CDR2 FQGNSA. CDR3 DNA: TGTGCCAGCAGCTCAAGGGGCCCGGACACCGGGGAGCTGTTTTTT. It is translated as CASSSRGPDTGELFF. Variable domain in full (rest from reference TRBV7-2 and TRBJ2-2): GAGVSQSPSNKVTEKGKDVELRCDPISGHTALYWYRQSLGQGLEFLIYFQGNSAPDKSGLPSDRFSAERTGGSVSTLTIQRTQQEDSAVYLCASSSRGPDTGELFFGEGSRLTVL.

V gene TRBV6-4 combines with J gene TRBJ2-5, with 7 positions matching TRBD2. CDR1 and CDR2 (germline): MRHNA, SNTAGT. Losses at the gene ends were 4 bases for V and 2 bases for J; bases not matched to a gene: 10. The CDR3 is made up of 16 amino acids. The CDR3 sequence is CASSATSTPMQETQYF. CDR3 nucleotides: TGTGCCAGCAGTGCGACTAGCACCCCGATGCAAGAGACCCAGTACTTC.

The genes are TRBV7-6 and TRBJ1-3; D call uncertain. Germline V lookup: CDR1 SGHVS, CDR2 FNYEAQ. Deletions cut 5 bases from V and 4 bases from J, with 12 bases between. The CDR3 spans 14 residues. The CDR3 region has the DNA TGTGCCAGCAGCATAGGCAAAACGGGAAACACCATATATTTT. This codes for CASSIGKTGNTIYF. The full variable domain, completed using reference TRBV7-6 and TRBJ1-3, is GAGVSQSPRYKVTKRGQDVALRCDPISGHVSLYWYRQALGQGPEFLTYFNYEAQQDKSGLPNDRFSAERPEGSISTLTIQRTEQRDSAMYRCASSIGKTGNTIYFGEGSWLTVV.

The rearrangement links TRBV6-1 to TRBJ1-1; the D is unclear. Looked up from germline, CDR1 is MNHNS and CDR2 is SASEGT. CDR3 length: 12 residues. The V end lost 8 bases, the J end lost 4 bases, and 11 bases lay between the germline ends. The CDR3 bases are TGTGCCAGCGGCAGAGATTCCACTGAAGCTTTCTTT. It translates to CASGRDSTEAFF.

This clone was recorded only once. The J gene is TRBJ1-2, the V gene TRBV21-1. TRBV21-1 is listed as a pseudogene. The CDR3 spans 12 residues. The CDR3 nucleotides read TGTGCCAGCAGCAAAGAAGGCTATGGCTACACCTTC. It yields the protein CASSKEGYGYTF.